This T cell receptor beta chain originates from a study of shared clonotypes between healthy human individuals. Method: immunoSEQ multiplex PCR; TCRdb's copy keeps in-frame clones and lacks some. The sample carries about 1.1 million clones, around three quarters recorded once. Trimming took 5 bases from V and 7 from J, leaving 19 bases between them. The CDR3 runs 14 residues. Germline V gives CDR1 SGHRS, CDR2 YFSETQ. The chain carries TRBV5-1 and TRBJ2-7, with D possibly being TRBD1 (6 bases). The clonotype comes from a man younger than 30 in good health. Some clones in this sample may be carry-over from other donors' samples. The material sequenced was memory CD4+ T cells from PBMCs. Subset: CD45RA-negative fraction. Here the CDR3 DNA reads TGCGCCAGCAGGGGGGCCCCTACAGCGGAGGAGCAGTACTTC. This gives the protein CASRGAPTAEEQYF.